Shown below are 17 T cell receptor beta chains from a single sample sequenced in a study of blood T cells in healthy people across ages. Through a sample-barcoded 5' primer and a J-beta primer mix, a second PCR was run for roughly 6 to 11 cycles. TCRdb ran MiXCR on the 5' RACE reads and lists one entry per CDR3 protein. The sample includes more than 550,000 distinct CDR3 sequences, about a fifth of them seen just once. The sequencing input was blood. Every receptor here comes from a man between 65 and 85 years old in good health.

CDR3 nucleotide sequence: TGTGCCAGCAGTTACGAGGGATTAGGAGGCTCCTACAATGAGCAGTTCTTC. Its translation is CASSYEGLGGSYNEQFF. This chain links TRBV6-5 with TRBJ2-1, with a tentative D call TRBD2 (5 bases). The CDR3 is made up of 17 amino acids. Trimming took 2 bases from V and 0 from J, leaving 14 bases between them. The germline gives CDR1 MNHEY, CDR2 SVGAGI.

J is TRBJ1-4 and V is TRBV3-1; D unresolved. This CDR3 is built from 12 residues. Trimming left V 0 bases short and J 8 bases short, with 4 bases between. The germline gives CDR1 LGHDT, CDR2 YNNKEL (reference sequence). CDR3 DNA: TGTGCCAGCAGCCAAGAGAGGGAAAAACTGTTTTTT. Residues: CASSQEREKLFF.

This chain's CDR3 is CSARFLTSGASNEQFF. The CDR3 coding sequence is TGCAGTGCTAGATTCCTGACTAGCGGGGCTTCCAATGAGCAGTTCTTC. V usage is TRBV20-1 and J usage is TRBJ2-1; the match to TRBD2 covers 11 bases. The CDR3 consists of 16 residues. The V segment lost 2 bases and the J segment 6 bases; nucleotides outside the gene matches: 9. Germline CDR1 is DFQATT and CDR2 is SNEGSKA (reference sequence).

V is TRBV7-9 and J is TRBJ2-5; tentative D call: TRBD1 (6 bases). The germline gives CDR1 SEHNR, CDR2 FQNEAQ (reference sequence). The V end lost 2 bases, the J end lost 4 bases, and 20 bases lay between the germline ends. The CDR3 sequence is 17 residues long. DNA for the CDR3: TGTGCCAGCAGCTTATTTTTTCGCGGCAGGGGAAGAGAGACCCAGTACTTC. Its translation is CASSLFFRGRGRETQYF.

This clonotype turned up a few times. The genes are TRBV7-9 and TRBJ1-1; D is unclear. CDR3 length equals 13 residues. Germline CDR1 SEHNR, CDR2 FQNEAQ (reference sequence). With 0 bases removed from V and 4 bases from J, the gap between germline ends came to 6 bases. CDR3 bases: TGTGCCAGCAGCTTAGCCTCAGGCACTGAAGCTTTCTTT. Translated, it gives CASSLASGTEAFF.

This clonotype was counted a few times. CDR3 sequence reads: CSVDQGMNTEAFF. The CDR3 coding sequence is TGCAGCGTTGACCAGGGGATGAACACTGAAGCTTTCTTT. The rearrangement links TRBV29-1 to TRBJ1-1; maybe TRBD1 (6 bases). The CDR3 is made up of 13 amino acids. V lost 3 bases to trimming and J lost 0 bases, with 8 bases between them. From germline, CDR1 is SQVTM and CDR2 ANQGSEA. Filled out from reference TRBV29-1 and TRBJ1-1, the complete variable domain reads SAVISQKPSRDICQRGTSLTIQCQVDSQVTMMFWYRQQPGQSLTLIATANQGSEATYESGFVIDKFPISRPNLTFSTLTVSNMSPEDSSIYLCSVDQGMNTEAFFGQGTRLTVV.

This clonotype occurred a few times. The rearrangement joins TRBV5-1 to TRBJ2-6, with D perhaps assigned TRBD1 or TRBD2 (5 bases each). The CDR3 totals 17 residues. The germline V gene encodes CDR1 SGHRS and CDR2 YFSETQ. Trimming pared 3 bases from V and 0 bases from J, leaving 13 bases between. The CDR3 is CASSSGTLGSGANVLTF. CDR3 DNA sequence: TGCGCCAGCAGCTCCGGGACCCTTGGCTCTGGGGCCAACGTCCTGACTTTC.

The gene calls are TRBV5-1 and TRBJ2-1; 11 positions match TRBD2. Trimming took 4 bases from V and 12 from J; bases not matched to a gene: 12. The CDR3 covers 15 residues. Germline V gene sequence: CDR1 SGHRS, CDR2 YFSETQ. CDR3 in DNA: TGCGCCAGCAGCCCAGGGACTAGCGGACCCCCTGGGCAGTTCTTC. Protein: CASSPGTSGPPGQFF.

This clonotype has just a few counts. The CDR3 coding sequence is TGTGCCAAGACCCCCAAAAAAGTGGGCTACACCTTC. Translated, it gives CAKTPKKVGYTF. The chain couples TRBV21-1 to TRBJ1-2; the DNA was not used to check the table's D call, TRBD1. TRBV21-1 is a pseudogene segment. The CDR3 is 12 amino acids.

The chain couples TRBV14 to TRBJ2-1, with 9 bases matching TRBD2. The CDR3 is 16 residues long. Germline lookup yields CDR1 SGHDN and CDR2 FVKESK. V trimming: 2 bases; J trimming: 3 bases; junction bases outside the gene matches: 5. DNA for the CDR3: TGTGCCAGCAGCCAACTGGCTAGCGGGAACTACAATGAGCAGTTCTTC. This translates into CASSQLASGNYNEQFF.

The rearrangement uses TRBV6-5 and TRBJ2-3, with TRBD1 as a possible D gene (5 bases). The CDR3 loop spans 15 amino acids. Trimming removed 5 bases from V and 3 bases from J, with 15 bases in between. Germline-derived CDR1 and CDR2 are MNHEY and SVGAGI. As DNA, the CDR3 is TGTGCCAGCAGTCCCGTTGGGGCCCGGACAGATACGCAGTATTTT. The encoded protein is CASSPVGARTDTQYF.

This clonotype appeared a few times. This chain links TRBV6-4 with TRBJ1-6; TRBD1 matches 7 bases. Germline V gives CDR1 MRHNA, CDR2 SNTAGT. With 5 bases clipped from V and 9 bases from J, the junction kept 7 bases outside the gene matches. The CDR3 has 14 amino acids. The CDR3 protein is CASSPRQGASPLHF. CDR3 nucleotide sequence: TGTGCCAGCAGTCCAAGACAGGGCGCTTCACCCCTCCACTTT.

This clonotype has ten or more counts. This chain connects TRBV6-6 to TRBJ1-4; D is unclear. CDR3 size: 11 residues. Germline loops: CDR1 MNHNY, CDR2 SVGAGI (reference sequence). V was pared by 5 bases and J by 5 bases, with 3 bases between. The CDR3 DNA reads TGTGCCAGCAGTCAGAATGAAAAACTGTTTTTT. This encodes CASSQNEKLFF.

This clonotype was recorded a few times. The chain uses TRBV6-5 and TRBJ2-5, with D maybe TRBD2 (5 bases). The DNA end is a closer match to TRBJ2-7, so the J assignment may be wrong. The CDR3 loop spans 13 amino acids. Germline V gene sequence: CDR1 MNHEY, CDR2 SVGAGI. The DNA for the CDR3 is TGTGCCAGCAGCATTGGGGAGAGATACGAGCAGTACGTC. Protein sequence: CASSIGERYEQYV.

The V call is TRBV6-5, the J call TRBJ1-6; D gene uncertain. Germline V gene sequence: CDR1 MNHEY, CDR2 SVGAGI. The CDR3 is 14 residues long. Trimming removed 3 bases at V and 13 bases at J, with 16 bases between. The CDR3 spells CASSYRTAAGPLHF. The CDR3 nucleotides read TGTGCCAGCAGTTATCGGACCGCTGCTGGTCCCCTCCACTTT.

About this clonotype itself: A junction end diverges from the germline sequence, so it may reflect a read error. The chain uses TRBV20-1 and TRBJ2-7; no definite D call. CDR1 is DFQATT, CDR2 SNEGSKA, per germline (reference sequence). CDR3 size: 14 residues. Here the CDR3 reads CSARDAAYVYEQYF. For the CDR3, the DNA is TGCAGCGCTAGAGATGCGGCATACGTCTACGAGCAGTACTTC.

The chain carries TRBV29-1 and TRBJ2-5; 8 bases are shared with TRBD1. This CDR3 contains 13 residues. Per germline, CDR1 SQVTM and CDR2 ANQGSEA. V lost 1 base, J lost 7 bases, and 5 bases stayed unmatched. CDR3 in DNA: TGCAGCGTTGAAGTGACAGGGGTGGGGACCCAGTACTTC. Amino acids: CSVEVTGVGTQYF.